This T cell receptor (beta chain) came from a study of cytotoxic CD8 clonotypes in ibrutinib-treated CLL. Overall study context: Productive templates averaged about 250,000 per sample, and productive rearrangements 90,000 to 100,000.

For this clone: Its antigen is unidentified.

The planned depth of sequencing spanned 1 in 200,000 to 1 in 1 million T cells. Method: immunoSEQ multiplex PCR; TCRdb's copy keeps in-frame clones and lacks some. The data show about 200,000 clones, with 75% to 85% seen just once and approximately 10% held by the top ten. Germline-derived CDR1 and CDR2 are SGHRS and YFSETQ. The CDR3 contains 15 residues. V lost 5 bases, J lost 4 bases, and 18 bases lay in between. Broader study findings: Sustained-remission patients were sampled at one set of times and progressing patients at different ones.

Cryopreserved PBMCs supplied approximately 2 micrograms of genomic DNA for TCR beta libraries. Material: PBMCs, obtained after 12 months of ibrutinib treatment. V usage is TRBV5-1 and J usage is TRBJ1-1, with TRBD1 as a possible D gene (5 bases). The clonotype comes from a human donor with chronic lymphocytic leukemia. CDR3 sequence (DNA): TGCGCCAGCAGTCTCGGCGACGGGGGTAGCACTGAAGCTTTCTTT. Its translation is CASSLGDGGSTEAFF.